Shown below are 5 T cell receptor beta chains from a single sample sequenced in a study of CD8 T cells in Susac syndrome. With random hexamers, about 0.45 to 1 ug RNA was reverse transcribed. Each CDR3 protein is one row after TCRdb ran MiXCR on the immunoSEQ multiplex PCR reads. Of around 270,000 distinct CDR3 sequences listed, approximately 90% are singletons. Sequenced sample: CD8+ T cells from PBMCs. The receptor set was obtained from a human donor with multiple sclerosis.

The J gene is TRBJ1-1, the V gene TRBV7-6, with a tentative D call TRBD1 (5 bases). The ends were cut back, 5 bases at V and 1 base at J, with 20 bases in the middle. Germline assignment: CDR1 SGHVS and CDR2 FNYEAQ. The CDR3 has 17 amino acids. This CDR3 is CASSPFRVRGPNTEAFF. CDR3 nucleotide sequence: TGTGCCAGCAGCCCCTTTCGCGTCCGGGGACCGAACACTGAAGCTTTCTTT. Full variable domain (rest looked up from reference TRBV7-6 and TRBJ1-1): GAGVSQSPRYKVTKRGQDVALRCDPISGHVSLYWYRQALGQGPEFLTYFNYEAQQDKSGLPNDRFSAERPEGSISTLTIQRTEQRDSAMYRCASSPFRVRGPNTEAFFGQGTRLTVV.

This chain links TRBV2 with TRBJ1-2; 9 positions match TRBD1. This CDR3 has 16 residues. Trimming cost V 2 bases and J 4 bases; bases outside gene matches: 8. The germline V gene encodes CDR1 SNHLY and CDR2 FYNNEI. The DNA for the CDR3 is TGTGCCAGCAGTGAAAACCCGGGACAGGGATTCTATGGCTACACCTTC. It yields the protein CASSENPGQGFYGYTF.

This clonotype was counted once. V is TRBV7-2 and J is TRBJ2-1; D is perhaps TRBD1 or TRBD2 (5 bases each). The CDR3 totals 15 residues. V was trimmed by 5 bases and J by 5 bases, leaving 16 bases between them. CDR1 and CDR2 (germline): SGHTA, FQGNSA. CDR3 DNA: TGTGCCAGCAGCCCCCTCGGGGTAGGGGACAATGAGCAGTTCTTC. It specifies CASSPLGVGDNEQFF.

The gene calls are TRBV30 and TRBJ2-1, with 7 bases identical to TRBD2. The CDR3 covers 16 residues. Losses at the gene ends were 5 bases for V and 1 base for J; bases not matched to a gene: 11. CDR1 is GTSNPN and CDR2 is SVGIG in the germline V gene (reference sequence). CDR3 sequence reads: CAWGPPGGRSYNEQFF. CDR3 nucleotide sequence: TGTGCCTGGGGTCCGCCGGGGGGTCGATCCTACAATGAGCAGTTCTTC. Filled out from reference TRBV30 and TRBJ2-1, the complete variable domain reads SQTIHQWPATLVQPVGSPLSLECTVEGTSNPNLYWYRQAAGRGLQLLFYSVGIGQISSEVPQNLSASRPQDRQFILSSKKLLLSDSGFYLCAWGPPGGRSYNEQFFGPGTRLTVL.

The rearrangement joins TRBV20-1 to TRBJ1-2; D is unclear. Trimming took off 3 bases at V and 1 base at J, with 12 bases between the two ends. CDR3 length equals 14 residues. Germline values: CDR1 DFQATT, CDR2 SNEGSKA (reference sequence). Here the CDR3 DNA reads TGCAGTGCTAGTTTAGCGATGAGTAACTATGGCTACACCTTC. Protein: CSASLAMSNYGYTF.